This paragraph reports one T cell receptor (beta chain). Its matching antigen is unknown. These data belong to a study of shared clonotypes between healthy human individuals. Study background: For every donor, three CD4 naive, three CD4 memory, two CD8 naive and one CD8 memory plates were used. Whole-study results and caveats: Sampling included only blood; tissue repertoires likely differ. Generally, naive subsets came out with larger estimated richness than memory subsets.

The CDR3 loop spans 15 amino acids. Germline values: CDR1 MDHEN, CDR2 SYDVKM. V lost 1 base, J lost 4 bases, and 2 bases stayed unmatched. The input for sorted-subset replicate PCRs was around 200 ng DNA, around 27,000 T cell genomes. The data were produced by immunoSEQ multiplex PCR, yet TCRdb's version contains in-frame clones alone and is incomplete. The sample has 2 million to 2.5 million clones; 85% to 95% are singletons. The sample taken for sequencing was naive CD4+ T cells from PBMCs. Subset indicated: CD45RA+ positively selected. This clonotype was sampled from a man between 18 and 29 years old in good health. Some clones in this sample may be carry-over from other donors' samples. This chain links TRBV28 with TRBJ2-3; 10 nucleotides agree with TRBD1. CDR3 bases: TGTGCCAGCAGTTTATCCGGACAGGGGGCAGATACGCAGTATTTT. This gives the protein CASSLSGQGADTQYF. Complete variable domain (other parts from reference TRBV28 and TRBJ2-3): DVKVTQSSRYLVKRTGEKVFLECVQDMDHENMFWYRQDPGLGLRLIYFSYDVKMKEKGDIPEGYSVSREKKERFSLILESASTNQTSMYLCASSLSGQGADTQYFGPGTRLTVL.